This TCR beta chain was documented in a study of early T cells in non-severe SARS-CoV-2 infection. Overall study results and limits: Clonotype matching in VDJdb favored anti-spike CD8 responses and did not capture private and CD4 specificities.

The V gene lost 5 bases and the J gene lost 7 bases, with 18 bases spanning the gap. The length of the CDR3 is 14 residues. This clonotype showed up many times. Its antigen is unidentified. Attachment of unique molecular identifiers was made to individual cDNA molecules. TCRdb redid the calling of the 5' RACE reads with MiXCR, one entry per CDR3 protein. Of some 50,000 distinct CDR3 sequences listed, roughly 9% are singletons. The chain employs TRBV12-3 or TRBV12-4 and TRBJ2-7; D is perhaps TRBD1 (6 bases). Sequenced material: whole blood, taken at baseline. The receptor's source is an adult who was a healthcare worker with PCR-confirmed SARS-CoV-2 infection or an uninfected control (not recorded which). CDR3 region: CASSPQGKGPEQYF. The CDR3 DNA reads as TGTGCCAGCAGTCCCCAGGGGAAGGGACCGGAGCAGTACTTC.